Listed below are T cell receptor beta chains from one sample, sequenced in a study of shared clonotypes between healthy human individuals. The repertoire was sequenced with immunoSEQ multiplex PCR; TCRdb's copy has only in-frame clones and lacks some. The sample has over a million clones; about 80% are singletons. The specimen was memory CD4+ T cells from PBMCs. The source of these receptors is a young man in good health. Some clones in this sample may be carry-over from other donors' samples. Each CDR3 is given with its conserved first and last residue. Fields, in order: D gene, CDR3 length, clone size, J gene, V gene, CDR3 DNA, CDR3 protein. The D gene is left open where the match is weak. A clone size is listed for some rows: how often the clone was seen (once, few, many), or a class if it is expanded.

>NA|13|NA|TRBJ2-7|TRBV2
TGTGCCAGCAGTCTTCCTGGACTCTACGAGCAGTACTTC
CASSLPGLYEQYF
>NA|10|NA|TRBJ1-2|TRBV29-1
TGCAGCGTTGAAAGTGGAGAATACACCTTC
CSVESGEYTF
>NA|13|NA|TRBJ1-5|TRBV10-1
TGCGCCAGCAGTGCAGACACCCGGGGGCCCCAGCATTTT
CASSADTRGPQHF
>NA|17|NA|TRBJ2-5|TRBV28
TGTGCCAGCAGTTCCCGCCCGGGGAGTCCTACCCAAGAGACCCAGTACTTC
CASSSRPGSPTQETQYF
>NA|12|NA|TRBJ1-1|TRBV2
TGTGCCAGCAGTGTTGTTGGGAATGAAGCTTTCTTT
CASSVVGNEAFF
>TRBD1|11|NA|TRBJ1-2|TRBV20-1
TGCAGTGCTAGACAGGGGGGAGGCTACACCTTC
CSARQGGGYTF
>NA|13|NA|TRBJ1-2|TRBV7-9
TGTGCCAGCAAGAACAGGGCCCACTATGGCTACACCTTC
CASKNRAHYGYTF
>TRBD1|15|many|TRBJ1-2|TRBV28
TGTGCCAGCAGCCTTTCGGGACAGGGACTCCATGGCTACACCTTC
CASSLSGQGLHGYTF
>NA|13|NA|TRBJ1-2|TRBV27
TGTGCCAGCAGTCCCGGCAGACGGTATGGCTACACCTTC
CASSPGRRYGYTF
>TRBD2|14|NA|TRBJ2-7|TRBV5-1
TGCGCCAGCAGCTATGGGACTAACTCCTACGAGCAGTACTTC
CASSYGTNSYEQYF
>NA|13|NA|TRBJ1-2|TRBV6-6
TGTGCCAGCAGACCTACAGGGTTTCAAGGCTACACCTTC
CASRPTGFQGYTF
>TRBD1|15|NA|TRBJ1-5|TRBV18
TGTGCCAGCTCACCATCGACAGGGGGGGATCAGCCCCAGCATTTT
CASSPSTGGDQPQHF
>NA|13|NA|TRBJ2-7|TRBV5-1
TGCGCCAGCAGCTTCGGCAGTACCTACGAGCAGTACTTC
CASSFGSTYEQYF
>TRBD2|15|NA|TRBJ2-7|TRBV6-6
TGTGCCAGCAGTCATGATCCGGGACTAGCGGGGGAGCAGTACTTC
CASSHDPGLAGEQYF
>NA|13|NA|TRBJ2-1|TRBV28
TGTGCCAGCAGTTTGAACCAGAACAATGAGCAGTTCTTC
CASSLNQNNEQFF
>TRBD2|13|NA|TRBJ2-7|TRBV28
TGTGCCAGCAGTTTTAGCGGGAGGAGGGAGCAGTACTTC
CASSFSGRREQYF
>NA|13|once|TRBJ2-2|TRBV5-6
TGTGCCAGCAGCCTCTCCCGAGGCGGGGAGCTGTTTTTT
CASSLSRGGELFF
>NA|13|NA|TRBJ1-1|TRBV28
TGTGCCAGCACCCAGGGGCGGAACACTGAAGCTTTCTTT
CASTQGRNTEAFF
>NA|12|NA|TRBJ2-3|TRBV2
TGTGCCAGCAGTGATTCGTCTAGCCAGCAGTATTTT
CASSDSSSQQYF
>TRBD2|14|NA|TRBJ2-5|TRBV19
TGTGCCAGTAGTACTCTAGCGGGCGAAGAGACCCAGTACTTC
CASSTLAGEETQYF
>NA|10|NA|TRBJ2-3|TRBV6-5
TGTGCCAGCACCCCAGATACGCAGTATTTT
CASTPDTQYF
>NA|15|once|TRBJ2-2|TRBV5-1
TGCGCCAGCAGCTCCGGGCCAGGGGACACCGGGGAGCTGGTTTTT
CASSSGPGDTGELVF
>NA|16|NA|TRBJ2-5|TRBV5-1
TGCGCCAGCAGCTTCTCCATAGGGTCAGTCGAAGAGACCCAGTACTTC
CASSFSIGSVEETQYF
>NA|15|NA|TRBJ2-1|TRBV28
TGTGCCAGTAGTCCCTCGCAGGCAAGTTACAATGAGCAGTTCTTC
CASSPSQASYNEQFF
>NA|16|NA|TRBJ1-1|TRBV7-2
TGTGCCAGCAGCCCAGGGTTGCACAGGTCGGACACTGAAGCTTTCTTT
CASSPGLHRSDTEAFF
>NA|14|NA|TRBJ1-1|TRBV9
TGTGCCAGCAGCGTAGACTCGGGCATGGCTGAAGCTTTCTTT
CASSVDSGMAEAFF
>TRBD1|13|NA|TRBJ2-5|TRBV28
TGTGCCAGCACCGTTAGGGGGCCAGAGACCCAGTACTTC
CASTVRGPETQYF
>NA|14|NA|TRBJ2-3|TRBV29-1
TGCAGCGTTGAGTTCCAGGGGGGTCAAGATACGCAGTACTTT
CSVEFQGGQDTQYF
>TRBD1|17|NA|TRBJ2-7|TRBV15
TGTGCCACCAGCAGAGAGGGGACAGGGGGCACTAAGTACGAGCAGTACTTC
CATSREGTGGTKYEQYF
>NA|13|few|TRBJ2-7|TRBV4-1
TGCGCCAGCAGCCGAGACGGGTCCTACGAGCAGTACTTC
CASSRDGSYEQYF
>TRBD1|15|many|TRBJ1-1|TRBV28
TGTGCCAGCAGTTATACAGGGGGATGGGACACTGAAGCTTTCTTT
CASSYTGGWDTEAFF
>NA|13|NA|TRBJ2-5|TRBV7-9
TGTGCCAGCAGCCCGTCTGGCCAAGAGACCCAGTACTTC
CASSPSGQETQYF
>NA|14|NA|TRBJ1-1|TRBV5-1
TGCGCCAGCAGCCATGGACCCAGGAACACTGAAGCTTTCTTT
CASSHGPRNTEAFF
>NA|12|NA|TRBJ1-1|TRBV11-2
TGTGCCAGCAGCTTATCCGACACTGAAGCTTTCTTT
CASSLSDTEAFF
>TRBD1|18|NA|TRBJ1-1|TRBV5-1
TGCGCCAGCAGCTTGGTCGGGACAGGGGGCGGACTGAACACTGAAGCTTTCTTT
CASSLVGTGGGLNTEAFF
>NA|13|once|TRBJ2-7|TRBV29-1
TGCAGCGTTGCGACTTCCAACTCCTACGAGCAGTACTTC
CSVATSNSYEQYF
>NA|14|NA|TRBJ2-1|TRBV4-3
TGCGCCAGCAGCCCTTTAAGCTCCTACAATGAGCAGTTCTTC
CASSPLSSYNEQFF
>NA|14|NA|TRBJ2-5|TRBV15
TGTGCCACCAGCACCGCGAGGGGCCGCGAGACCCAGTACTTC
CATSTARGRETQYF
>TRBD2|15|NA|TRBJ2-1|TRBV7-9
TGTGCCAGCAGCTCGGGACTAGCGGGAGGGGGTGAGCAGTTCTTC
CASSSGLAGGGEQFF
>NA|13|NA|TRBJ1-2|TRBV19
TGTGCCAGTACCCCAGGGAGGGGGTCGGGCTACACCTTC
CASTPGRGSGYTF
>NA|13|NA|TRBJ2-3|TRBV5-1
TGCGCCAGCAGCTCCCAAGGCACAGATACGCAGTATTTT
CASSSQGTDTQYF
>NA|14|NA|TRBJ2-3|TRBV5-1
TGCGCCAGCAGCCTGGACCCCGTGACAGATACGCAGTATTTT
CASSLDPVTDTQYF
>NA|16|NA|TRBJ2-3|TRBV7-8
TGTGCCAGCAGCTTAGCGCTCACGGCTAGGACAGATACGCAGTATTTT
CASSLALTARTDTQYF
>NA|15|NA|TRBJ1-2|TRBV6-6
TGTGCCAGCAGTTCCCCCCGCTCGGACCCCTATGGCTACACCTTC
CASSSPRSDPYGYTF
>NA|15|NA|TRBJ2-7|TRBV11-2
TGTGCCAGCAGCTTAGGGGCCCCTAGGGATTACGAGCAGTACTTC
CASSLGAPRDYEQYF
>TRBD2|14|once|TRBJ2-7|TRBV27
TGTGCCAGCAGTTTAAGGACTAGCATCGGCGAGCAGTACTTC
CASSLRTSIGEQYF
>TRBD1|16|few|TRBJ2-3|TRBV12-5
TGTGCTAGTGGTTTAGGGACAGGGGCGAAAACAGATACGCAGTATTTT
CASGLGTGAKTDTQYF